This T cell receptor (beta chain) emerged from a study of memory CD4+ T cells and cytomegalovirus serostatus. The CDR3 is made up of 13 amino acids. Germline V gene sequence: CDR1 GTSNPN, CDR2 SVGIG (reference sequence). Trimming cost V 4 bases and J 2 bases, with 11 bases left between them. Generated by immunoSEQ multiplex PCR, the TCRdb table keeps only in-frame clones and is missing some. The data contain some 30,000 clones, around four fifths of them seen just once; the ten biggest clones take up less than 0.75%. This clone was observed a few times. Its antigen remains unidentified. Study-level points and caveats: CD4+ memory repertoires contained about 40% of the roughly 160 reported CMV TCRbeta sequences.

Single viable CD3+CD4+CD8-CD45RO+ cells were sorted as the memory CD4+ T cells. Sequencing was carried out using memory CD4+ T cells from blood. The sequence was collected from an adult in good health and CMV-seronegative. Some clones in this sample may be carry-over from other donors' samples. This chain links TRBV30 with TRBJ1-1, with D uncertain. CDR3 loop: CAWKRFVNTEAFF. CDR3 sequence (DNA): TGTGCCTGGAAGCGGTTCGTAAACACTGAAGCTTTCTTT.